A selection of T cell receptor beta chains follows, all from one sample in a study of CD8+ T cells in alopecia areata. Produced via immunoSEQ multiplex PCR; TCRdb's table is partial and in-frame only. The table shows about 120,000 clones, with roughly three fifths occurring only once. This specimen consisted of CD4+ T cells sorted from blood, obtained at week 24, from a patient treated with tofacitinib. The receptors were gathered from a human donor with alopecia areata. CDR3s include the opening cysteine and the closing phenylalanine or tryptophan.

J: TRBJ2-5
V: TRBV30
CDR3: CAWSVWDRVQETQYF

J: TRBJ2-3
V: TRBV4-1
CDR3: CASSQDLSARRTDTQYF

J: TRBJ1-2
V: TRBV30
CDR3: CAWRTGGRLGYTF

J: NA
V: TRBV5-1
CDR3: CASRGQGPYEQYF

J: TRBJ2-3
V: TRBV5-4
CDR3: CASSFDSNTQYF

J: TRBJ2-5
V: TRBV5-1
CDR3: CASSLALAEETQYF

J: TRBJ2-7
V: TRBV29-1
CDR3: CSVLVGRGPFYEQYF

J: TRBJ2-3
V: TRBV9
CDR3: CASSVGAGGTTDTQYF

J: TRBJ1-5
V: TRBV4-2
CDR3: CASSLYSGNQPQHF

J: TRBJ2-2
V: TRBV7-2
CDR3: CASSSRLMNTGELFF

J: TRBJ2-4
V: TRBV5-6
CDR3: CASSWGRAGATTKNIQYF

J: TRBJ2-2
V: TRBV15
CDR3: CATSRDRLGGTGELFF

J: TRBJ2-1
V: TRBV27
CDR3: CASSPSLQRIEQFF

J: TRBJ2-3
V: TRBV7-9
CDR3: CASSLALAGTSTDTQYF

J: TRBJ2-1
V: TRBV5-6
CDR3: CASSPPPNNEQFF

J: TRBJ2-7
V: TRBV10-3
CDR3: CYIGRGGYEQYF

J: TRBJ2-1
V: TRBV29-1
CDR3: CTTGAVGEQFF